Described below is a single T cell receptor beta chain sequence and its context. The target antigen is unknown. V dropped 5 bases and J dropped 2; count of bases not matched to a gene: 12. Germline loops: CDR1 LNHDA, CDR2 SQIVND (reference sequence). This CDR3 spans 16 amino acids. This entry comes from a study of T cell repertoires in cytomegalovirus infection. General observations from the study: Using cumulative public TCR beta family frequency, the authors identified those who carried CMV together with the relevant HLA.

Via MiXCR, TCRdb re-called the reads, giving one row per CDR3 protein. The sample holds approximately 750,000 distinct CDR3 sequences; less than 40% are singletons and the top ten take around 3%. The V call is TRBV19, the J call TRBJ2-7, with TRBD1 matching over 7 bases. Sequenced sample: PBMCs. The origin of this receptor is a human donor in good health (CMV status not recorded). Some clones in this sample may be carry-over from other donors' samples. The CDR3 loop is CASSRSPGTETYEQYF. The CDR3 DNA reads as TGTGCCAGTAGTCGAAGCCCAGGGACAGAGACCTACGAGCAGTACTTC.